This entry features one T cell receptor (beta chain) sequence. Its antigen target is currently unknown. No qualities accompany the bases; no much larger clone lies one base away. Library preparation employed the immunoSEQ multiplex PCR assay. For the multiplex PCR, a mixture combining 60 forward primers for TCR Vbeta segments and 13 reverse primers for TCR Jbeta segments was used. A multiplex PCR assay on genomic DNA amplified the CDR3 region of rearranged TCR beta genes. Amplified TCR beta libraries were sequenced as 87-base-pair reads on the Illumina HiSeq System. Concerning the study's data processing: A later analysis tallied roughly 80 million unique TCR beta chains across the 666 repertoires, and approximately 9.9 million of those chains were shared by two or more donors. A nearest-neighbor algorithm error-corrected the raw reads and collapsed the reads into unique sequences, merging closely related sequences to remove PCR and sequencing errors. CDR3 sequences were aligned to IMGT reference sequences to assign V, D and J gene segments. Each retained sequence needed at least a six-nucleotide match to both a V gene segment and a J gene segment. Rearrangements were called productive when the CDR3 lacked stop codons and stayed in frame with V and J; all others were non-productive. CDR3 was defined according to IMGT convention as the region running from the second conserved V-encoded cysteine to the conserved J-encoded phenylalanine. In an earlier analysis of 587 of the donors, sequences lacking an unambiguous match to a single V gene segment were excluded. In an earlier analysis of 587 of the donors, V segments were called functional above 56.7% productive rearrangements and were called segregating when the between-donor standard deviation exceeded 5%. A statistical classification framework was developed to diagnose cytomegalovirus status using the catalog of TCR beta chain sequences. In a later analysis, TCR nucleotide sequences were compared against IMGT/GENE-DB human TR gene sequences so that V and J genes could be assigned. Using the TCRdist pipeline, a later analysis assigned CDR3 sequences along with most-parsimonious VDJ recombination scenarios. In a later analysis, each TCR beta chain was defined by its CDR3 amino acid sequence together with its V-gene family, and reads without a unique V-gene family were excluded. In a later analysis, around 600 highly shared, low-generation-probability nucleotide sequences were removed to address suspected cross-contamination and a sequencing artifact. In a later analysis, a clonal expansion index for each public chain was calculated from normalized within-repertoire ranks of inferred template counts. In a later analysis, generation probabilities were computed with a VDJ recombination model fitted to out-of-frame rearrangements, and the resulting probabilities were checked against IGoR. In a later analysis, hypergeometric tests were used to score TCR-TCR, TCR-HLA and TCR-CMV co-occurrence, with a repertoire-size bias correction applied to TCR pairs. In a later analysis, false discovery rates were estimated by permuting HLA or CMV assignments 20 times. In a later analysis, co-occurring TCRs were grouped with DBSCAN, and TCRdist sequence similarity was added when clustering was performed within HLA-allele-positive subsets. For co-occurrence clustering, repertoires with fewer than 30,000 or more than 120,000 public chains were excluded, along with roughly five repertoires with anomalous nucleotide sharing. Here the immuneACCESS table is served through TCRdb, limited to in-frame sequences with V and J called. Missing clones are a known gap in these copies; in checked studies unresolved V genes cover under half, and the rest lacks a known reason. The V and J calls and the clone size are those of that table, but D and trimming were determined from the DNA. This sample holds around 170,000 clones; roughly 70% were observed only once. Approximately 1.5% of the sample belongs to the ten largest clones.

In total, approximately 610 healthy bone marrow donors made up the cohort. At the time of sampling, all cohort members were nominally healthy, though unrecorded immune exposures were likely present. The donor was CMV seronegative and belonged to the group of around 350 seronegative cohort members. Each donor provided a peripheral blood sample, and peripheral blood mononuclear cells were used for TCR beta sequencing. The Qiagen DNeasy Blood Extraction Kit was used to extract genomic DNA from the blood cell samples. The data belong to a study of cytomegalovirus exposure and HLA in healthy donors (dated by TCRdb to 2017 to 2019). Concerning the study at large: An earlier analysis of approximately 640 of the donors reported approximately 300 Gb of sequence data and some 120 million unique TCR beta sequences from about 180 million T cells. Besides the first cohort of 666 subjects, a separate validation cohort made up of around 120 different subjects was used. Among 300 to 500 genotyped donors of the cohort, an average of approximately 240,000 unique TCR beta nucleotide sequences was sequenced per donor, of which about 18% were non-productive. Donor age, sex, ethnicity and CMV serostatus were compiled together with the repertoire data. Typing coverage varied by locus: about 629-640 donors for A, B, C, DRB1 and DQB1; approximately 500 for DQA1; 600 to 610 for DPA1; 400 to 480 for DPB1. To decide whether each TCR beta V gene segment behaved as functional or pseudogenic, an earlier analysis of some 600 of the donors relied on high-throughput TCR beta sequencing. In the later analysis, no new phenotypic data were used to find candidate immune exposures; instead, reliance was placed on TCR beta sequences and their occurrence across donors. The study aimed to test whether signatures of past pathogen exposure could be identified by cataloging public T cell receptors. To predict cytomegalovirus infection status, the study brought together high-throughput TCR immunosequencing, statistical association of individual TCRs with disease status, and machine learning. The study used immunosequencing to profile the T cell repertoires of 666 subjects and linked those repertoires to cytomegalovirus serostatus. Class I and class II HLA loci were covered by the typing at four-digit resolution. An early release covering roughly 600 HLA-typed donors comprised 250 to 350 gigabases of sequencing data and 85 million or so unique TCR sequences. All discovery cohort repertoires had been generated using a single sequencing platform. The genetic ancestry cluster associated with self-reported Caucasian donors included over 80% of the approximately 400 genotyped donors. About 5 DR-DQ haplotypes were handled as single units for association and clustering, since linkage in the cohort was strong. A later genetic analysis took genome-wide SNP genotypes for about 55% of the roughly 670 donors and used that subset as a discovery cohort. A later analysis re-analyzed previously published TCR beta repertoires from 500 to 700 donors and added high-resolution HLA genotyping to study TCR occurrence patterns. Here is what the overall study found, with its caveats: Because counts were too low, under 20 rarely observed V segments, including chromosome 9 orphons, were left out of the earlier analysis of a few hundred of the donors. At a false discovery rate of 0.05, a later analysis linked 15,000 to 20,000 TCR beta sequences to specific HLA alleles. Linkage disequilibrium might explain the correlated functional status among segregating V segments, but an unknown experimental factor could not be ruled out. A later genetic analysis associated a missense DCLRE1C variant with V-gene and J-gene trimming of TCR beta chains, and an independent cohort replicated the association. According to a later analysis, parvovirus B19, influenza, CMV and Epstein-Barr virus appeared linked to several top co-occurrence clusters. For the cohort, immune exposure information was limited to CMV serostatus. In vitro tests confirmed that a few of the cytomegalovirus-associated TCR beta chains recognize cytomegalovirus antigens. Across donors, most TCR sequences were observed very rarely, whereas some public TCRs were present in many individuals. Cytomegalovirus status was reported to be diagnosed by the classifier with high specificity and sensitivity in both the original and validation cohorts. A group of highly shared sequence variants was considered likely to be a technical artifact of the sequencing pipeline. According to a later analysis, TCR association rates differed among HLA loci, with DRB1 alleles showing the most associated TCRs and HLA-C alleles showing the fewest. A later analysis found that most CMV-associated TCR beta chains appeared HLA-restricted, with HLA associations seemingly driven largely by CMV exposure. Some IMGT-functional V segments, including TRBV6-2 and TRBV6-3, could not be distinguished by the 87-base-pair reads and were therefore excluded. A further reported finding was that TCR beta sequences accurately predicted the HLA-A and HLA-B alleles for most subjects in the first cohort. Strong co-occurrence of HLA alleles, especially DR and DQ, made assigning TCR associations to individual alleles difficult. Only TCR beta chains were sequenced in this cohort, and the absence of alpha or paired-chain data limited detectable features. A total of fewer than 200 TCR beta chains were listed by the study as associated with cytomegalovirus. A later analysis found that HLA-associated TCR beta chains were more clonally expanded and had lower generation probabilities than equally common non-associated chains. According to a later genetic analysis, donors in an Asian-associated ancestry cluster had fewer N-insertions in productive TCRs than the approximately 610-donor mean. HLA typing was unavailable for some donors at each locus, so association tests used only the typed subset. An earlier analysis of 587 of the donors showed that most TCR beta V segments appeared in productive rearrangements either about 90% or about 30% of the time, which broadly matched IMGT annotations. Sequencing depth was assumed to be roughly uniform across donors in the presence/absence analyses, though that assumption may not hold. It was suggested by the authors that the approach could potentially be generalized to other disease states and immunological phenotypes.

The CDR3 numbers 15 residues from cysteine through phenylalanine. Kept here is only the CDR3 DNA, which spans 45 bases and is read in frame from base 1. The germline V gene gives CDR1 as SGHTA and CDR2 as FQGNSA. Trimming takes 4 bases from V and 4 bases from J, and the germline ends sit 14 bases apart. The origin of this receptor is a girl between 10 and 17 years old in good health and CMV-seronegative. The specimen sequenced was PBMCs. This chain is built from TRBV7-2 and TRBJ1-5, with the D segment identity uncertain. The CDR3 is CASSSPAGTNQPQHF. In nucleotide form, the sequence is TGTGCCAGCAGCTCCCCGGCAGGCACTAATCAGCCCCAGCATTTT.